This TCR beta chain was obtained from a study of molecular identifiers for immune sequencing clone quantification. This clonotype was counted many times. Its antigen is currently unknown. The germline V and J ends were trimmed by 4 bases and 5 bases, with 12 bases remaining between them. CDR3 length: 14 residues. Germline CDR1 and CDR2: SGHTA and FQGNSA. General study points: Barcode-sharing identical TCR molecules could underestimate highly expanded clone sizes. Detection of one spiked Jurkat cell's TCR RNA reportedly worked in 1 million or so naive cells.

Making the bulk TCR libraries relied on previously described methods and listed TCR primers. TCRdb called the PCR reads again in MiXCR, with one record for every CDR3 protein. The sample consists of 85,000 to 90,000 distinct CDR3 sequences, around 19% of them appearing once. This chain uses TRBV7-2 with TRBJ1-5; D ambiguous. The clonotype comes from a human donor in good health. Some libraries in this study had Jurkat cell RNA spiked in. Sequences were obtained from naive CD8+ T cells from blood, with Jurkat cell RNA spiked in. Subset specified: FACS-sorted CD8+CD4-CCR7+CD45RA+ naive T cells. The CDR3 nucleotides read TGTGCCAGCAGCTCGGACCCCCAAGATCAGCCCCAGCATTTT. Residues: CASSSDPQDQPQHF.